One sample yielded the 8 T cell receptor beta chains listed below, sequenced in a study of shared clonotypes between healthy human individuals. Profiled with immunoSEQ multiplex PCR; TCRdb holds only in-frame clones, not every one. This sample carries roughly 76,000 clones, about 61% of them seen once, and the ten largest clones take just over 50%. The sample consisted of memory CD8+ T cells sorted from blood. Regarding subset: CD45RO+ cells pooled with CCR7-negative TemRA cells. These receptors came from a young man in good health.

Here the CDR3 DNA reads TGTGCCAGCAGTTACTCTAGGGGACTAGCGGTCAGGGAGCAGTTCTTC. Amino acid sequence: CASSYSRGLAVREQFF. The chain is built from TRBV6-5 and TRBJ2-1, with 11 positions matching TRBD2. CDR3 length: 16 amino acids. Germline V gene sequence: CDR1 MNHEY, CDR2 SVGAGI. Trimming at V came to 0 bases and at J to 10 bases, leaving 8 bases not matched to a gene.

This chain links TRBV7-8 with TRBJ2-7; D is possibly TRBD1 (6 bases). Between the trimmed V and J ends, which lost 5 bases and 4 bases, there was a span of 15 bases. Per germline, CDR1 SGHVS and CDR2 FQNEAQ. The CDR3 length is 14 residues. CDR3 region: CASSRGSTGYEQYF. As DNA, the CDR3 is TGTGCCAGCAGCCGAGGCTCAACAGGGTACGAGCAGTACTTC.

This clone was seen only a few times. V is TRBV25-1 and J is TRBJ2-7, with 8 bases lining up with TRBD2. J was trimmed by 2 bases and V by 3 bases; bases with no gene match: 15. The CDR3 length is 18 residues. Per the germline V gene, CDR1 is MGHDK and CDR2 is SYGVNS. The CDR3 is CASSDTSGLGKSAYEQYF. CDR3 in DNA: TGTGCCAGCAGTGACACTAGCGGACTTGGTAAAAGCGCCTACGAGCAGTACTTC.

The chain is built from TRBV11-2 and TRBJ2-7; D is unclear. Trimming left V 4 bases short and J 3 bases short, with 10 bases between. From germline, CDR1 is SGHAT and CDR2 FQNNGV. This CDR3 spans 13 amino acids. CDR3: CASSWPGVYEQYF. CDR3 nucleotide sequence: TGTGCCAGCAGCTGGCCTGGGGTCTACGAGCAGTACTTC.

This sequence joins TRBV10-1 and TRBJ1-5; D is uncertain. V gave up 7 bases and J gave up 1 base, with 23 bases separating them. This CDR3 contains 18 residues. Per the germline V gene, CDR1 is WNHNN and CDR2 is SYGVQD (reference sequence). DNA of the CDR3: TGCGCCAGCATATATAGGGCTCCTTGTTGCGAAAGCAATCAGCCCCAGCATTTT. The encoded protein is CASIYRAPCCESNQPQHF.

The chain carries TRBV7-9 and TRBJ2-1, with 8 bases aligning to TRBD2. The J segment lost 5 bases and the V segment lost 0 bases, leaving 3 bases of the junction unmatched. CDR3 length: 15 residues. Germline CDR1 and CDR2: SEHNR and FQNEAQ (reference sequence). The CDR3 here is CASSLAGLADNEQFF. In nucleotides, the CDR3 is TGTGCCAGCAGCTTAGCCGGACTAGCCGACAATGAGCAGTTCTTC.

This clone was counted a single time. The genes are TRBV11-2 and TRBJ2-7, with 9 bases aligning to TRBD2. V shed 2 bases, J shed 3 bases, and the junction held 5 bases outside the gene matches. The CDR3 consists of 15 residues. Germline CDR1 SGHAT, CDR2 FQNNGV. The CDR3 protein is CASSLTSSGIYEQYF. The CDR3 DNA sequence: TGTGCCAGCAGCTTAACGTCTAGCGGGATCTACGAGCAGTACTTC.

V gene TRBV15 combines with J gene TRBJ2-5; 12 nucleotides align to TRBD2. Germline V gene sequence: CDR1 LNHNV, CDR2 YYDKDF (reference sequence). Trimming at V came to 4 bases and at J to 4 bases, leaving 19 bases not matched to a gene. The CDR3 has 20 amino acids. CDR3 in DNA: TGTGCCACCAGCACAACCCTTTTTCAGGCTAGCGGGAGGGCGTTAGAGACCCAGTACTTC. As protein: CATSTTLFQASGRALETQYF.